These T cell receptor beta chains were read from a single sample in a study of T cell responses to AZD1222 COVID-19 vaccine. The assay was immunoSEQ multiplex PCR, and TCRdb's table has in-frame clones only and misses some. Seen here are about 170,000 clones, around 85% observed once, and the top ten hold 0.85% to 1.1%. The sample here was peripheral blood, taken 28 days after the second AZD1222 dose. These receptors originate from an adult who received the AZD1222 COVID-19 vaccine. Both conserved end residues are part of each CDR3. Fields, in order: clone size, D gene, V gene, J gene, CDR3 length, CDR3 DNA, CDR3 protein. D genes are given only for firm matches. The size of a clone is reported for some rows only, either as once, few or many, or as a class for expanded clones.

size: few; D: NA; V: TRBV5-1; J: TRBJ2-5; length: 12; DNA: TGCGCCAGCAGCGTCTACCAAGAGACCCAGTACTTC; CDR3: CASSVYQETQYF
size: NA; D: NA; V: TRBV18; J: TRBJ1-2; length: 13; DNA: TGTGCCAGCTCATTAGACAGCAAATATGGCTACACCTTC; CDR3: CASSLDSKYGYTF
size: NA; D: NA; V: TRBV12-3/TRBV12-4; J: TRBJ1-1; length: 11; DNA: TGTGCCAGCAGGATTTACACTGAAGCTTTCTTT; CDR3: CASRIYTEAFF
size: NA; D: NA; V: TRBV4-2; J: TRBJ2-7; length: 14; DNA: TGTGCCAGCAGCCAAGATGGCGGCCCCTACGAGCAGTACTTC; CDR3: CASSQDGGPYEQYF
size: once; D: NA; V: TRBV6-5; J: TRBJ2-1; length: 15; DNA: TGTGCCAGCAGTTACGGCGGAGGGACGGTAGATGAGCAGTTCTTC; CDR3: CASSYGGGTVDEQFF
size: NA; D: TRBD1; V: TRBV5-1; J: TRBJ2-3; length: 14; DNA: TGCGCCAGCAGCTCCAGGGGGTTGGCAGATACGCAGTATTTT; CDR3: CASSSRGLADTQYF
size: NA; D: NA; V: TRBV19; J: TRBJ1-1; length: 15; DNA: TGTGCCAGTACCCCGGGGGGGGCTGGGAACACTGAAGCTTTCTTT; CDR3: CASTPGGAGNTEAFF
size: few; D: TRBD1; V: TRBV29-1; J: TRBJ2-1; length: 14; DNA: TGCAGCGTTGATGTAAGCGGACAGGGCAATGAGCAGTTCTTC; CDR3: CSVDVSGQGNEQFF
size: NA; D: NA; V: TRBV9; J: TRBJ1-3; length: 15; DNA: TGTGCCAGCAGCGGGCCTGGAGGTTCTGGAAACACCATATATTTT; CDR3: CASSGPGGSGNTIYF
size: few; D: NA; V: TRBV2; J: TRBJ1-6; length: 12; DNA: TGTGCCAGCAGCGGGGACAATTCACCCCTCCACTTT; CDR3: CASSGDNSPLHF
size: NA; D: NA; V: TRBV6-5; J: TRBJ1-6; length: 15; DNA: TGTGCCAGCACCTCACTGGACGGCTATAATTCACCCCTCCACTTT; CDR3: CASTSLDGYNSPLHF
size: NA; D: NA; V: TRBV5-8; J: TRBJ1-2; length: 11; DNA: TGTGCCAGCAGCTCAGGGTATGGCTACACCTTC; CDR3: CASSSGYGYTF
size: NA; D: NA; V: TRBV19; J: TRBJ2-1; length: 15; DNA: TGTGCCAGTAGTACCTCAGGTTATTCCTACAATGAGCAGTTCTTC; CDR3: CASSTSGYSYNEQFF
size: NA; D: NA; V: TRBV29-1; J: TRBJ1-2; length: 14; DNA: TGCAGCGTTGACCTACAGGGAACGACTAATGGCTACACCTTC; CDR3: CSVDLQGTTNGYTF
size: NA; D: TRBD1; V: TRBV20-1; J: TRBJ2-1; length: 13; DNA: TGCAGTGCTAGTCGGGACAGGTACAATGAGCAGTTCTTC; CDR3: CSASRDRYNEQFF
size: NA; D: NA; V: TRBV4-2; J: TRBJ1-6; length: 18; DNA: TGTGCCAGCAGCCAAAGGCGGGGGGGAAGGAGTGTAGATTCACCCCTCCACTTT; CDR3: CASSQRRGGRSVDSPLHF
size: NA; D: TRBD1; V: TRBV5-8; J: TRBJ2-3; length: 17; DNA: TGTGCCAGCAGCTTGGGCCGCCGGGACAGGGTCGGAGATACGCAGTATTTT; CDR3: CASSLGRRDRVGDTQYF
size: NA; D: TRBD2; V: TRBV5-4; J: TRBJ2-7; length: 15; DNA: TGTGCCAGCAGTAAACCGGGACTAGCAGGGGACGAGCAGTACTTC; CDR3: CASSKPGLAGDEQYF
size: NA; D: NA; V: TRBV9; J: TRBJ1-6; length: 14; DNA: TGTGCCAGCAGCGTAGATCTAAGGGGGGGCCCCCTCCACTTT; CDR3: CASSVDLRGGPLHF
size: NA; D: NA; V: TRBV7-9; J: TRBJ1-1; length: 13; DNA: TGTGCCAGCAGCCCCTCAGGGGACACTGAAGCTTTCTTT; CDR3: CASSPSGDTEAFF
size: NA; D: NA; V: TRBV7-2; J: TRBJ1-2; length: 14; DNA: TGTGCCAGCAGCGCAGGGGTTGGGGACTATGGCTACACCTTC; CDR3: CASSAGVGDYGYTF
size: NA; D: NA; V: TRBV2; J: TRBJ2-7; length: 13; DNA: TGTGCCAGCACCCGAGACCAGACCTACGAGCAGTACTTC; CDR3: CASTRDQTYEQYF
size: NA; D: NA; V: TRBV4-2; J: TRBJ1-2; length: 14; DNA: TGTGCCAGCAGCCAGGGTCAGGTTGACTATGGCTACACCTTC; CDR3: CASSQGQVDYGYTF
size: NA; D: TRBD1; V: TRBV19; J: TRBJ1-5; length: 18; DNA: TGTGCCAGTAGTCCCACCTTAGGACAGGGCTCCAGCAATCAGCCCCAGCATTTT; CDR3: CASSPTLGQGSSNQPQHF
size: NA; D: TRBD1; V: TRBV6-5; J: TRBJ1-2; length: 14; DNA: TGTGCCAGCAGTTACTCGGGCAGGGGGCAAGGCTACACCTTC; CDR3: CASSYSGRGQGYTF
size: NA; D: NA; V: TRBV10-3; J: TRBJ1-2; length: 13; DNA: TGTGCCATCAGTGATAACACGATCTATGGCTACACCTTC; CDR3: CAISDNTIYGYTF